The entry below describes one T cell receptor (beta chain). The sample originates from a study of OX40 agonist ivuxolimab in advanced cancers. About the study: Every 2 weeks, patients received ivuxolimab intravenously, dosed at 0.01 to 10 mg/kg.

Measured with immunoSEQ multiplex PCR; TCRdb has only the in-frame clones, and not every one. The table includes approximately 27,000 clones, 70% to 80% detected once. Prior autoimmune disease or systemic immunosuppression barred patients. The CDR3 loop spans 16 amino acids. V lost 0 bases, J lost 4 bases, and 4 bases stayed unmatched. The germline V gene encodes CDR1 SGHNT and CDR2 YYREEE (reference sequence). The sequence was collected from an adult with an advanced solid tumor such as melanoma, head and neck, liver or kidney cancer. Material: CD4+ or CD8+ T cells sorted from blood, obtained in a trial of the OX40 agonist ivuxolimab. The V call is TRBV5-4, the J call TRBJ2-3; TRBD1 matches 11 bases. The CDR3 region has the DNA TGTGCCAGCAGCTTGGGGGGACAGGGGGTTGCAGATACGCAGTATTTT. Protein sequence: CASSLGGQGVADTQYF.